These T cell receptor beta chains were read from a single sample in a study of T cells after yellow fever vaccination. A single record per CDR3 protein comes from TCRdb applying MiXCR to the 5' RACE reads. The data contain some 420,000 distinct CDR3 sequences, roughly a sixth of them singletons. Sequences were derived from PBMCs, sampled before the yellow fever booster vaccination. Receptor source: a man aged 18-30 years who received the YFV17D yellow fever vaccine. The CDR3 runs from the conserved cysteine through the conserved F or W. A D gene is named only where the DNA matches it firmly. Some rows have no size entry. The others give once, few or many, or a class for an expanded clone.

cdr3_length	v_call	d_call	clone_size	j_call	cdr3_aa	cdr3_nt
17	TRBV7-9	TRBD1	NA	TRBJ1-5	CASSKTGGAFQHQPQHF	TGTGCCAGCAGTAAGACAGGGGGCGCCTTCCAACATCAGCCCCAGCATTTT
13	TRBV27	NA	few	TRBJ2-7	CASPSVVPYEQYF	TGTGCCAGCCCGAGCGTGGTTCCCTACGAGCAGTACTTC
16	TRBV11-2	NA	NA	TRBJ2-1	CASSLDMGPIYNEQFF	TGTGCCAGCAGCTTAGATATGGGGCCTATCTACAATGAGCAGTTCTTC
13	TRBV7-2	NA	many	TRBJ1-2	CASSFGTEYGYTF	TGTGCCAGCAGCTTCGGGACGGAGTATGGCTACACCTTC
13	TRBV27	NA	many	TRBJ2-5	CASSARGLETQYF	TGTGCCAGCAGTGCCAGGGGCCTGGAGACCCAGTACTTC
15	TRBV5-1	NA	few	TRBJ2-3	CASSLTSGFADTQYF	TGCGCCAGCAGCTTGACGTCCGGGTTTGCAGATACGCAGTATTTT
15	TRBV9	NA	NA	TRBJ2-1	CASSVAGGVGNEQFF	TGTGCCAGCAGCGTAGCTGGGGGAGTGGGGAATGAGCAGTTCTTC
16	TRBV19	NA	NA	TRBJ1-2	CASKETAHLSGYGYTF	TGTGCCAGTAAGGAGACAGCTCATCTCTCGGGCTATGGCTACACCTTC
15	TRBV7-2	TRBD2	NA	TRBJ2-5	CASSLEGTSAETQYF	TGTGCCAGCAGCTTGGAAGGGACTAGCGCTGAGACCCAGTACTTC
16	TRBV5-5	TRBD2	NA	TRBJ2-3	CASSSGTSGITDTQYF	TGTGCCAGCAGCTCCGGGACTAGCGGGATCACAGATACGCAGTATTTT
14	TRBV5-1	TRBD2	NA	TRBJ2-3	CASGRGVATDTQYF	TGCGCCAGCGGGCGGGGGGTCGCGACAGATACGCAGTATTTT
14	TRBV4-3	NA	NA	TRBJ1-1	CASSQASGNTEAFF	TGCGCCAGCAGCCAAGCGTCGGGGAACACTGAAGCTTTCTTT
16	TRBV7-9	NA	few	TRBJ2-6	CASSSVDLSGANVLTF	TGTGCCAGCAGCTCTGTCGACCTTTCTGGGGCCAACGTCCTGACTTTC
13	TRBV7-2	NA	few	TRBJ2-1	CASSSRLVGEQFF	TGTGCCAGCAGTTCCAGACTAGTCGGTGAGCAGTTCTTC
11	TRBV20-1	NA	few	TRBJ2-5	CSAPYVGTQYF	TGCAGTGCTCCATACGTGGGGACCCAGTACTTC
13	TRBV7-2	NA	few	TRBJ1-1	CASSFFGLLGAFF	TGTGCCAGCAGCTTTTTCGGTCTGCTGGGGGCTTTCTTT